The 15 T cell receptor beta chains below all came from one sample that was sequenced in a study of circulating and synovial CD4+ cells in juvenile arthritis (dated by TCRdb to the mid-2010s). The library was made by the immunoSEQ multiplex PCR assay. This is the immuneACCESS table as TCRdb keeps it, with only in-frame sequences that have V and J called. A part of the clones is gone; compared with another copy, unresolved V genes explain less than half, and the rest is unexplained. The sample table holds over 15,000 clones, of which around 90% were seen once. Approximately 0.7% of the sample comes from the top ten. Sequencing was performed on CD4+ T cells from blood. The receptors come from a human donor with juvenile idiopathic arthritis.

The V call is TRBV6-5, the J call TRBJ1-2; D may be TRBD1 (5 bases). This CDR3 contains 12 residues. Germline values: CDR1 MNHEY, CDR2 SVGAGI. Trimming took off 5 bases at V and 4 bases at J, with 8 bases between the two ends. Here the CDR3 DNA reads TGTGCCAGCAGTCGACAGACCTATGGCTACACCTTC. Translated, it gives CASSRQTYGYTF.

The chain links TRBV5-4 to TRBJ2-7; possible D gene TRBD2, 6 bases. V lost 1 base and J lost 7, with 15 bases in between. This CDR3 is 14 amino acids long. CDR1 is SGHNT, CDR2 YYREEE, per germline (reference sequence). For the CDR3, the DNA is TGTGCCAGCAGCTTGTCCCTAGCGCAACCTGAGCAGTACTTC. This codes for CASSLSLAQPEQYF.

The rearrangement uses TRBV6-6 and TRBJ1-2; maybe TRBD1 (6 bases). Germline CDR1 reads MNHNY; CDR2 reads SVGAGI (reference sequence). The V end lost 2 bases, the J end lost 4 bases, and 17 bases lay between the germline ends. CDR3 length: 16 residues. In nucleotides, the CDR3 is TGTGCCAGCAGTTACCTCGACACAGGGCTCCCCTATGGCTACACCTTC. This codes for CASSYLDTGLPYGYTF.

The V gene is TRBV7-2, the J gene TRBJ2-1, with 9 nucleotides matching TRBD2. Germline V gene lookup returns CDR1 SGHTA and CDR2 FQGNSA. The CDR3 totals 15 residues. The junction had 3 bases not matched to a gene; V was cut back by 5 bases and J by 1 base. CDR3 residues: CASSPTSGSYNEQFF. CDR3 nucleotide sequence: TGTGCCAGCAGCCCCACTAGCGGGTCCTACAATGAGCAGTTCTTC.

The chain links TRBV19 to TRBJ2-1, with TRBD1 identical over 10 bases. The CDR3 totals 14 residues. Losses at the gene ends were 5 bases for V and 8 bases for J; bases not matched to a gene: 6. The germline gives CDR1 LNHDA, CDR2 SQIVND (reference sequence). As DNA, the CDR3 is TGTGCCAGTAGTCGGACAGGGGGTAGCGATGAGCAGTTCTTC. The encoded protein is CASSRTGGSDEQFF. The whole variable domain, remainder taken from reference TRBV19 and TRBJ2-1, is DGGITQSPKYLFRKEGQNVTLSCEQNLNHDAMYWYRQDPGQGLRLIYYSQIVNDFQKGDIAEGYSVSREKKESFPLTVTSAQKNPTAFYLCASSRTGGSDEQFFGPGTRLTVL.

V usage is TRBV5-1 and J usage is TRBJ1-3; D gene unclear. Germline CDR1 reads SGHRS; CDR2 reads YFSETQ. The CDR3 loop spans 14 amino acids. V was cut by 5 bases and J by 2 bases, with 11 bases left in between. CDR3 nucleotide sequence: TGCGCCAGCAGTGACCAGGATCCTGGAAACACCATATATTTT. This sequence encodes CASSDQDPGNTIYF. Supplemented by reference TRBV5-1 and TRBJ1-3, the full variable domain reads KAGVTQTPRYLIKTRGQQVTLSCSPISGHRSVSWYQQTPGQGLQFLFEYFSETQRNKGNFPGRFSGRQFSNSRSEMNVSTLELGDSALYLCASSDQDPGNTIYFGEGSWLTVV.

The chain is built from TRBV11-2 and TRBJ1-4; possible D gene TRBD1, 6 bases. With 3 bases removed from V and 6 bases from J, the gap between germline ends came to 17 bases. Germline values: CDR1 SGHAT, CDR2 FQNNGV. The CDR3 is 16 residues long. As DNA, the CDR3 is TGTGCCAGCAGCTTCACCTCGACAGGTTTAGATGAAAAACTGTTTTTT. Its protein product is CASSFTSTGLDEKLFF.

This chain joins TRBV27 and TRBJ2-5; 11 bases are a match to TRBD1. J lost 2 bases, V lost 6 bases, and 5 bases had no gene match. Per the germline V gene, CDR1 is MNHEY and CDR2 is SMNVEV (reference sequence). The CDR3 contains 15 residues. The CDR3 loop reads CASSTGQGAQETQYF. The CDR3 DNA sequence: TGTGCCAGCAGCACAGGACAGGGGGCTCAAGAGACCCAGTACTTC.

In DNA, the CDR3 is TGTGCCAGCAGCTTAGGAGGACTAGCGGTTAACGAGCAGTACTTC. This encodes CASSLGGLAVNEQYF. The V gene is TRBV7-2, the J gene TRBJ2-5; TRBD2 agrees at 10 bases. The assigned J gene may be wrong: the sequence end matches TRBJ2-7 better. The CDR3 runs 15 residues. CDR1 SGHTA and CDR2 FQGNSA come from the germline V gene.

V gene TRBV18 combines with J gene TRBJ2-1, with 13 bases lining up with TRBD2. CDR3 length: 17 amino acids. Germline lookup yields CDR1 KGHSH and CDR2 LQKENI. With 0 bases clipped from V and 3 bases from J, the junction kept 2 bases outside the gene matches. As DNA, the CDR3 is TGTGCCAGCTCACCACCGACTAGCGGGGGGCTCTACAATGAGCAGTTCTTC. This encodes CASSPPTSGGLYNEQFF.

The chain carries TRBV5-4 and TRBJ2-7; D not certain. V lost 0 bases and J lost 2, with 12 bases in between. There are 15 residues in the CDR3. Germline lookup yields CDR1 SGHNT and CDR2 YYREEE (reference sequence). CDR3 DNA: TGTGCCAGCAGCTTGGCTGGGCGTATCCCCTACGAGCAGTACTTC. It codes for CASSLAGRIPYEQYF.

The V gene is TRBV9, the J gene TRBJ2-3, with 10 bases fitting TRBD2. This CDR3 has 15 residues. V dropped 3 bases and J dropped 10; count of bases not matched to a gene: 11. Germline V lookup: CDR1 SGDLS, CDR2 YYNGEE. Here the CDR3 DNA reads TGTGCCAGCAGCGCTCAGTCTAGCGGGGGCAATCCGCAGTATTTT. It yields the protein CASSAQSSGGNPQYF.

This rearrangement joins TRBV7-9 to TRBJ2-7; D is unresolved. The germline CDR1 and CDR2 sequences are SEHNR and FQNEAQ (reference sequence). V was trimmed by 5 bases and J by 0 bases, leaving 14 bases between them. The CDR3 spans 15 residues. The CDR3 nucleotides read TGTGCCAGCAGCCCTCTACCGGCGGTCTCCTACGAGCAGTACTTC. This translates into CASSPLPAVSYEQYF. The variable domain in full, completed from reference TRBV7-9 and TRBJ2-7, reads DTGVSQNPRHKITKRGQNVTFRCDPISEHNRLYWYRQTLGQGPEFLTYFQNEAQLEKSRLLSDRFSAERPKGSFSTLEIQRTEQGDSAMYLCASSPLPAVSYEQYFGPGTRLTVT.

CDR3 loop: CASSSRQGKTAYEQYF. The CDR3 DNA sequence: TGTGCCAGCAGCTCAAGACAGGGGAAAACCGCCTACGAGCAGTACTTC. The genes are TRBV7-9 and TRBJ2-5; the match to TRBD1 covers 8 bases. The J call may not be correct, given that the DNA end is closer to TRBJ2-7. Germline CDR1 is SEHNR and CDR2 is FQNEAQ (reference sequence). This CDR3 contains 16 residues.

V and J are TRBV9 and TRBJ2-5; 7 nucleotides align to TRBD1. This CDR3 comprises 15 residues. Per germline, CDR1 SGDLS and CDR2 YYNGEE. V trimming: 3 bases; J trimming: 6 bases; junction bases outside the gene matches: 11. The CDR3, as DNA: TGTGCCAGCAGCGATGGGGGACAGTCGGGTCAGACCCAGTACTTC. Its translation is CASSDGGQSGQTQYF. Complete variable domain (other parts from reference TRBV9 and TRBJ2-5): DSGVTQTPKHLITATGQRVTLRCSPRSGDLSVYWYQQSLDQGLQFLIQYYNGEERAKGNILERFSAQQFPDLHSELNLSSLELGDSALYFCASSDGGQSGQTQYFGPGTRLLVL.